This TCR beta chain is drawn from a study of blood T cell repertoires in COVID-19. In the study overall: Samples of COVID-19 (acute and convalescent) were obtained from the United States, Italy and Spain.

Seattle patients were enrolled while actively infected and followed longitudinally. Germline CDR1 is MNHEY and CDR2 is SVGAGI. The CDR3 length is 15 residues. V shed 4 bases and J 1 base; nucleotides not matched to a gene: 2. Per the study methods: Quantification of nucleated cells was approximated via reference gene primer amplification. Sequencing used immunoSEQ multiplex PCR; TCRdb keeps in-frame clones, though not all of them. The D gene and trimming were derived from the DNA, and the V and J assignments and clone size from that table. The table has around 470,000 clones, nearly 90% seen once. This TCR was recovered from a young man with COVID-19, enrolled during active disease. The source material was peripheral blood. This sequence joins TRBV6-5 and TRBJ2-7, with TRBD2 matching 12 bases. CDR3 loop: CASSSTSGRSYEQYF. The CDR3 bases are TGTGCCAGCAGTTCCACTAGCGGGAGGTCCTACGAGCAGTACTTC.